Below are 6 T cell receptor beta chains sequenced from a single sample in a study of neurological immune-mediated disorders. MiXCR, applied by TCRdb to the 5' RACE reads, yields one record per CDR3 protein. This sample has about 74,000 distinct CDR3 sequences, with 5.2% found just once. Input material: PBMCs. These receptors came from a man in his late teens or twenties with multiple sclerosis.

Regarding this clonotype: This sequence may be a read error, since a much larger clone differs from it by one base. The V call is TRBV12-3 or TRBV12-4, the J call TRBJ1-1; D gene uncertain. The CDR3 has 13 amino acids. The V end lost 6 bases, the J end lost 0 bases, and 8 bases lay between the germline ends. CDR3 loop: CASSRKLNTEAFF. For the CDR3, the DNA is TGTGCCAGCAGCCGAAAATTGAACACTGAAGCTTTCTTT.

This clonotype was recorded at least ten times. The J gene is TRBJ2-7, the V gene TRBV4-2, with a tentative D call TRBD2 (5 bases). The CDR3 has 12 amino acids. CDR1 and CDR2 (germline): LGHNA, YNFKEQ. Trimming left V 4 bases short and J 10 bases short, with 14 bases between. This CDR3 reads CASSPGPRAQYF. CDR3 coding DNA: TGTGCCAGCAGCCCAGGCCCGAGGGCACAGTACTTC.

This clonotype has ten or more counts. This rearrangement joins TRBV12-5 to TRBJ1-4, with TRBD1 identical over 7 bases. Trimming took 1 base from V and 7 from J; bases not matched to a gene: 15. The CDR3 consists of 18 residues. Germline lookup yields CDR1 LGHNT and CDR2 FRNRAP. CDR3 loop: CASGLAGTARSVGEKLFF. For the CDR3, the DNA is TGTGCTAGTGGTTTGGCCGGGACAGCTCGGTCCGTTGGTGAAAAACTGTTTTTT.

This chain joins TRBV9 and TRBJ2-7; TRBD1 matches 8 bases. The length of the CDR3 is 15 residues. V trimming: 1 base; J trimming: 7 bases; junction bases outside the gene matches: 10. Germline assignment: CDR1 SGDLS and CDR2 YYNGEE. The CDR3 loop is CASSVTPTGVEEQYF. The CDR3 nucleotides read TGTGCCAGCAGCGTAACCCCGACAGGGGTCGAAGAGCAGTACTTC.

This clonotype was counted many times. The rearrangement uses TRBV10-3 and TRBJ2-1; 8 positions match TRBD2. There are 15 residues in the CDR3. J was trimmed by 12 bases and V by 6 bases; bases with no gene match: 16. Per the germline V gene, CDR1 is ENHRY and CDR2 is SYGVKD. The CDR3 is CAISQTSADGIGQFF. The CDR3 region has the DNA TGTGCCATCAGCCAGACTAGCGCCGACGGTATCGGGCAGTTCTTC.

This clonotype was detected many times. The chain couples TRBV10-3 to TRBJ2-1; 9 bases align to TRBD2. Germline V gene data show CDR1 as ENHRY and CDR2 as SYGVKD. J lost 16 bases, V lost 0 bases, and 4 bases had no gene match. This CDR3 has 12 amino acids. The CDR3 sequence: CAISESGTSLFF. In nucleotides, the CDR3 is TGTGCCATCAGTGAGTCTGGGACTAGCCTATTCTTC.